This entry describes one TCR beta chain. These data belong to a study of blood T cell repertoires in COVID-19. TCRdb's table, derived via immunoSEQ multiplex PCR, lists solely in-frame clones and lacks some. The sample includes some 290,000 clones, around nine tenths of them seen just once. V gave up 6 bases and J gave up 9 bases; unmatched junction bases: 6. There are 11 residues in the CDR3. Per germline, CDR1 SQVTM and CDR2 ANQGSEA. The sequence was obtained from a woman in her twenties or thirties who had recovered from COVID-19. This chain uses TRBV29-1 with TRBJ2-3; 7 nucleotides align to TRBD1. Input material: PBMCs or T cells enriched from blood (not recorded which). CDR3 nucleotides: TGCAGCGTCGGAGACAGGGACACGCAGTATTTT. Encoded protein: CSVGDRDTQYF.